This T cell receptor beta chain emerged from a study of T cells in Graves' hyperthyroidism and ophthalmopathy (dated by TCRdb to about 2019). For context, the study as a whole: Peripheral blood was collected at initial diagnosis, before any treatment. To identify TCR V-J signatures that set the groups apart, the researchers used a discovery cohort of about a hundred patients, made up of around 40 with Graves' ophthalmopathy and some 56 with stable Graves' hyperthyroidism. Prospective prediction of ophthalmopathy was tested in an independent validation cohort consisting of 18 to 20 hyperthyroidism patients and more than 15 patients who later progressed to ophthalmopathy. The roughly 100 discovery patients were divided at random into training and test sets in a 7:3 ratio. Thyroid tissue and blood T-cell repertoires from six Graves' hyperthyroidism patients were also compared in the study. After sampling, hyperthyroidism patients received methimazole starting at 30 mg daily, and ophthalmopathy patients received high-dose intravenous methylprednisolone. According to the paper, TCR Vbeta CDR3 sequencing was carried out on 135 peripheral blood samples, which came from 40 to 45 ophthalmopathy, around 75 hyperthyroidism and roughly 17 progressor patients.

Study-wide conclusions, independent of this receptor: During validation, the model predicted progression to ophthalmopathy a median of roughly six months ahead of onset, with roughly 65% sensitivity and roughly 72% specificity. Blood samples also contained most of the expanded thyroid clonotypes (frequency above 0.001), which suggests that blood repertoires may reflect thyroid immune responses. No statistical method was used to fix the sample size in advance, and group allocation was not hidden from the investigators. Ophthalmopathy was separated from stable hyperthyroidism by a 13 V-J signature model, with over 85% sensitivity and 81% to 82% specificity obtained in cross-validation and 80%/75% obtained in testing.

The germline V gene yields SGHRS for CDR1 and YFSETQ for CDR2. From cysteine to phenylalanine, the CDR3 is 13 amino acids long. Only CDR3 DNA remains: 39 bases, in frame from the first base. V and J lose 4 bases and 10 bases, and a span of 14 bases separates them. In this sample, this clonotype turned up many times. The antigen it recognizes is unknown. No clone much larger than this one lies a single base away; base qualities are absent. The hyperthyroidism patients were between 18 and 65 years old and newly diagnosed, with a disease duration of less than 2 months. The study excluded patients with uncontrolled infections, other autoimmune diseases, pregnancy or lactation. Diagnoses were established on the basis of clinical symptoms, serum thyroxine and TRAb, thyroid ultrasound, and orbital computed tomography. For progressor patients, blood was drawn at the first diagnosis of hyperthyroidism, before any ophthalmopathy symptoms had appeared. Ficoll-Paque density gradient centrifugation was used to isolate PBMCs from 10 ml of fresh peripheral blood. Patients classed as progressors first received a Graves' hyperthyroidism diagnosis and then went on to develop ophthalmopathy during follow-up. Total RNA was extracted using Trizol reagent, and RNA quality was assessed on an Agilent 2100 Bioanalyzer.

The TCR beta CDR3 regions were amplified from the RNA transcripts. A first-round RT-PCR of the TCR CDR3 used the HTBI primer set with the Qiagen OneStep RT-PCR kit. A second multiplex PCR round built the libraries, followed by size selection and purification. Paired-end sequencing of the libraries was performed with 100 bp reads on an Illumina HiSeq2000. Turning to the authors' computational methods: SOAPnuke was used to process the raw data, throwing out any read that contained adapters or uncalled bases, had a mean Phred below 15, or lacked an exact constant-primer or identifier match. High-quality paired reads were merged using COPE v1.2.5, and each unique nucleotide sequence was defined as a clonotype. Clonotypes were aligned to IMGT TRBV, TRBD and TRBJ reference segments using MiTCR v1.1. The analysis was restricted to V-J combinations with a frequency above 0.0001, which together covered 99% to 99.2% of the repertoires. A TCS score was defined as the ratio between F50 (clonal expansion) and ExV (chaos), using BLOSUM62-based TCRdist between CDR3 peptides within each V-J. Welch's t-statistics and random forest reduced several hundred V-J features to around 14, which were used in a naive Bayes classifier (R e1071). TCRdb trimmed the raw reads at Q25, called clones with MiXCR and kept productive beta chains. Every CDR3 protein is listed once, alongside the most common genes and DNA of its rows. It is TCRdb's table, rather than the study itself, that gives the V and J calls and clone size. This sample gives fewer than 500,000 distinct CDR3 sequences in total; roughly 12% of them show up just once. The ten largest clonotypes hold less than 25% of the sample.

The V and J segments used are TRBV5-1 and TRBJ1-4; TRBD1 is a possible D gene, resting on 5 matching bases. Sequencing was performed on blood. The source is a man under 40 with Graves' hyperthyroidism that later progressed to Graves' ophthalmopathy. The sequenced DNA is TGCGCCAGCAGCCCTCTGGGGCAAGGAAAACTGTTTTTT. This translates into CASSPLGQGKLFF.